These 7 T cell receptor beta chains originate from one sample sequenced in a study of blood T cell repertoires in COVID-19. Assay: immunoSEQ multiplex PCR; the TCRdb copy retains only in-frame clones and omits some. The repertoire holds over 100,000 clones, with roughly 84% as singletons. The sequenced sample consisted of PBMCs or T cells enriched from blood (not recorded which). The receptors shown here come from a woman under 40 who had recovered from COVID-19.

The genes are TRBV24-1 and TRBJ1-4, with TRBD1 matching over 9 bases. Germline CDR1 KGHDR, CDR2 SFDVKD. The CDR3 sequence is 16 residues long. The V segment lost 4 bases and the J segment 5 bases; nucleotides outside the gene matches: 7. DNA for the CDR3: TGTGCCACCAGTGACAATCATGACAGGGGGAATGAAAAACTGTTTTTT. This gives the protein CATSDNHDRGNEKLFF.

The chain is built from TRBV5-6 and TRBJ1-6; 10 nucleotides line up with TRBD1. J was trimmed by 3 bases and V by 3 bases; bases with no gene match: 0. CDR3 length: 15 residues. Looked up from germline, CDR1 is SGHDT and CDR2 is YYEEEE. CDR3 residues: CASSWDRGYNSPLHF. The DNA for the CDR3 is TGTGCCAGCAGCTGGGACAGGGGCTATAATTCACCCCTCCACTTT.

A few counts support this clone. The chain uses TRBV5-1 and TRBJ1-2; 9 nucleotides agree with TRBD1. After removal of 5 bases from V and 8 bases from J, the junction contained 10 bases not matched to a gene. The CDR3 spans 14 residues. The germline CDR1 and CDR2 sequences are SGHRS and YFSETQ. DNA for the CDR3: TGCGCCAGCAGGCGCCGGGACAGGGTAGGCGGCTACACCTTC. Protein product: CASRRRDRVGGYTF.

The chain employs TRBV11-3 and TRBJ1-1; D remains unclear. The length of the CDR3 is 14 residues. With 4 bases removed from V and 0 bases from J, the gap between germline ends came to 9 bases. In germline, CDR1 is SGHNT, CDR2 YENEEA. The CDR3 DNA reads as TGTGCCAGCAGCTCCGGTGCGGTGAACACTGAAGCTTTCTTT. This sequence encodes CASSSGAVNTEAFF.

This clone was recorded once. This sequence joins TRBV7-3 and TRBJ2-3; 11 nucleotides match TRBD2. The germline gives CDR1 SGHTA, CDR2 FQGTGA. Trimming at V came to 1 base and at J to 6 bases, leaving 3 bases not matched to a gene. There are 15 residues in the CDR3. CDR3 amino acids: CASSLIAGGSDTQYF. The CDR3 DNA sequence: TGTGCCAGCAGCTTAATAGCGGGAGGGTCGGATACGCAGTATTTT.

The chain employs TRBV5-1 and TRBJ2-7, with a possible D match to TRBD2 (7 bases). The V gene lost 3 bases and the J gene lost 4 bases, with 14 bases spanning the gap. The CDR3 is made up of 14 amino acids. The V gene's germline CDR1 is SGHRS and CDR2 YFSETQ. The DNA for the CDR3 is TGCGCCAGCAGCTCACAGGGAGGGTTGTACGAGCAGTACTTC. It is translated as CASSSQGGLYEQYF.

V usage is TRBV5-1 and J usage is TRBJ2-3, with 10 bases aligning to TRBD2. CDR1 and CDR2 from the germline V gene are SGHRS and YFSETQ. V dropped 0 bases and J dropped 1; count of bases not matched to a gene: 14. This CDR3 spans 20 amino acids. CDR3 sequence: CASSLGTRSGRVPRTDTQYF. The CDR3, as DNA: TGCGCCAGCAGCTTGGGAACCAGAAGCGGGAGGGTTCCCCGCACAGATACGCAGTATTTT.